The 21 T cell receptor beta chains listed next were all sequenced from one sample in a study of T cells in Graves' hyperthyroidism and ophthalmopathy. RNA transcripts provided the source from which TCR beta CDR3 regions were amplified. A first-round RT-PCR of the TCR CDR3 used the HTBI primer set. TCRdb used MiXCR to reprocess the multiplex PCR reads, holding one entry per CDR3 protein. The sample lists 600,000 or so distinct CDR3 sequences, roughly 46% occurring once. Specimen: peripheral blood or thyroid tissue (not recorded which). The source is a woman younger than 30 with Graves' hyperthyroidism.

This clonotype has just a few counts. CDR3 nucleotides: TGTGCCACCAGTGATACCGATACTTCTTCGGGGAACACTGAAGCTTTCTTT. Translating gives CATSDTDTSSGNTEAFF. The rearrangement links TRBV24-1 to TRBJ1-1; D is undetermined. Germline V gene data show CDR1 as KGHDR and CDR2 as SFDVKD. This CDR3 has 17 amino acids. V shed 3 bases and J shed 1 base, with 17 bases lying between them.

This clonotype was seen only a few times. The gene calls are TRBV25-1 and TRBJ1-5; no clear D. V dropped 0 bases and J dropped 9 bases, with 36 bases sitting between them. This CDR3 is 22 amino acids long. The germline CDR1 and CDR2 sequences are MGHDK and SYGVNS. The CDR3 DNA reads TGTGCCAGCAGTGAATATATACGCCGCGGGGAGGCGGCACGCTGCGAATGGGGGCCCCAGCATTTT. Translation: CASSEYIRRGEAARCEWGPQHF.

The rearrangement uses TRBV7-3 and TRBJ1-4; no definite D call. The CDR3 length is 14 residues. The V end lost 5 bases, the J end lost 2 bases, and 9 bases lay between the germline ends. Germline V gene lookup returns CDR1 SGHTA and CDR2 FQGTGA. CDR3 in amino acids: CASSQSGTNEKLFF. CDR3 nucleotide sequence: TGTGCCAGCAGCCAGTCCGGGACTAATGAAAAACTGTTTTTT.

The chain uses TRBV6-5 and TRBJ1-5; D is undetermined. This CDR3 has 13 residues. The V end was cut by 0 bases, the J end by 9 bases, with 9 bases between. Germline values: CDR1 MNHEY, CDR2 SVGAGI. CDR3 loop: CASSYSGDRPQHF. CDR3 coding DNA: TGTGCCAGCAGTTACTCGGGAGATCGGCCCCAGCATTTT.

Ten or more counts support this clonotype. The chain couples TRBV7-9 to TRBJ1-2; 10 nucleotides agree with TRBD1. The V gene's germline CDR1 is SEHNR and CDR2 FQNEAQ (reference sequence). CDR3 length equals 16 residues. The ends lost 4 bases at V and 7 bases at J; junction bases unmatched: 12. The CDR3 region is CASSSTLTGGAVGYTF. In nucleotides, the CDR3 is TGTGCCAGCAGCTCAACCTTGACAGGGGGCGCGGTTGGCTACACCTTC.

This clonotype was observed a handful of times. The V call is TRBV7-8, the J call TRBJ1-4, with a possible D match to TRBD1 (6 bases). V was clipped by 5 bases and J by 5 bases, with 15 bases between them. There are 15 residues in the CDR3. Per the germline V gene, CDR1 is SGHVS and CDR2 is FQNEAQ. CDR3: CASSKSTGFNEKLFF. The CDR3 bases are TGTGCCAGCAGCAAATCTACAGGGTTCAATGAAAAACTGTTTTTT.

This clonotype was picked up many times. The CDR3 sequence is CASKARVGINQPQHF. CDR3 nucleotide sequence: TGTGCCAGCAAAGCCAGGGTGGGGATCAATCAGCCCCAGCATTTT. The V and J genes are TRBV2 and TRBJ1-5; weak D call: TRBD1 (5 bases). Germline CDR1 SNHLY, CDR2 FYNNEI. The CDR3 spans 15 residues. The ends were cut back, 7 bases at V and 3 bases at J, with 16 bases in the middle. Full variable domain (remainder filled in from reference TRBV2 and TRBJ1-5): EPEVTQTPSHQVTQMGQEVILRCVPISNHLYFYWYRQILGQKVEFLVSFYNNEISEKSEIFDDQFSVERPDGSNFTLKIRSTKLEDSAMYFCASKARVGINQPQHFGDGTRLSIL.

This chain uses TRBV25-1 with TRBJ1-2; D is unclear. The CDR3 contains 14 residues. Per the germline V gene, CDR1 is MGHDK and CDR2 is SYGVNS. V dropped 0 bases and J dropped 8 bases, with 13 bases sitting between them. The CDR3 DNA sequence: TGTGCCAGCAGTGAATATGAGGGTCTGGACGGCTACACCTTC. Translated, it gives CASSEYEGLDGYTF.

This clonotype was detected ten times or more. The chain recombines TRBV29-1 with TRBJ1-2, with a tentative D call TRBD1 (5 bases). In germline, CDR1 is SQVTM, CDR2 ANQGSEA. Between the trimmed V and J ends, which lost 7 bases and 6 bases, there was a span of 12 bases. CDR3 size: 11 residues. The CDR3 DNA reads TGCAGCGGGAGGACACCTGATGGCTACACCTTC. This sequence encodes CSGRTPDGYTF.

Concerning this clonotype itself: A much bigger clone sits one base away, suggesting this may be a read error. The CDR3 here is CAISSKEGSPLHF. In DNA, the CDR3 is TGTGCCATCAGTTCGAAGGAAGGCTCACCCCTCCACTTT. This chain connects TRBV10-3 to TRBJ1-6; D remains unclear. The CDR3 has 13 residues. Germline V gene sequence: CDR1 ENHRY, CDR2 SYGVKD. Trimming took 5 bases from V and 10 from J, leaving 12 bases between them.

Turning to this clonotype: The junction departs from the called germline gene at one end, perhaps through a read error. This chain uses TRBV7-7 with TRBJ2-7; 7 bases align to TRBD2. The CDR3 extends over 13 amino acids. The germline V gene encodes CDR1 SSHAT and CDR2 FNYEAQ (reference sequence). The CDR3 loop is CASSRDFGGEQYF. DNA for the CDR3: TGTGCTAGCAGCCGGGACTTCGGGGGGGAGCAGTACTTC.

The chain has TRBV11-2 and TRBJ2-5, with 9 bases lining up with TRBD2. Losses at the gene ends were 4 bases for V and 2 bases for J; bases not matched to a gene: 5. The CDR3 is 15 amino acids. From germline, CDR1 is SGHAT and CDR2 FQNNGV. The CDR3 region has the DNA TGTGCCAGCAGCTCGGTACTAGCGGGTCAAGAGACCCAGTACTTC. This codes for CASSSVLAGQETQYF.

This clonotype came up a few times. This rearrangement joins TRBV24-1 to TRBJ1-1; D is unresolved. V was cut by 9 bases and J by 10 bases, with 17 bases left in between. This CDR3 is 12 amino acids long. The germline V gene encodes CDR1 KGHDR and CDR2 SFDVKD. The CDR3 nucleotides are TGTGCCACCCCTGATCCGGGCCAAGGAGCTTTCTTT. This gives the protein CATPDPGQGAFF.

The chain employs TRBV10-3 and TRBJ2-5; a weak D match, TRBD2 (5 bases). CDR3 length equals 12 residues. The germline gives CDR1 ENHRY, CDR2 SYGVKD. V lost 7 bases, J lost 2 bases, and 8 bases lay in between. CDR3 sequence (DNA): TGTGCCATCAATCCGGGACAAGAGACCCAGTACTTC. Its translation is CAINPGQETQYF.

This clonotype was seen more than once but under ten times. This chain's CDR3 is CATSARGTSGRGEQYF. CDR3 in DNA: TGTGCCACCAGTGCCCGGGGGACTAGCGGGAGAGGCGAGCAGTACTTC. This chain links TRBV9 with TRBJ2-7; 14 nucleotides match TRBD2. CDR1 SGDLS and CDR2 YYNGEE come from the germline V gene. V lost 9 bases and J lost 6; bases outside the gene matches: 14. This CDR3 has 16 amino acids.

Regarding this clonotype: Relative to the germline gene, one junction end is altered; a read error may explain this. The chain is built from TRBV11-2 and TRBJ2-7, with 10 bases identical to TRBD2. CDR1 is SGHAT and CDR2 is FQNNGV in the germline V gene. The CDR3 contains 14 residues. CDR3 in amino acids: CASTLAGGFYEQYF. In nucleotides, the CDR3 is TGTGCCAGCACCTTAGCGGGAGGTTTCTACGAGCAGTACTTC.

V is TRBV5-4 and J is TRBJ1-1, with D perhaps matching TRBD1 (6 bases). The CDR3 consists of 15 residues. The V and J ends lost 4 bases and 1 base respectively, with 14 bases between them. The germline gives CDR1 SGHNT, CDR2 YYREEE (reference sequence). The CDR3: CASSGGGQWNTEAFF. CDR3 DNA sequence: TGTGCCAGCAGCGGAGGAGGACAGTGGAACACTGAAGCTTTCTTT.

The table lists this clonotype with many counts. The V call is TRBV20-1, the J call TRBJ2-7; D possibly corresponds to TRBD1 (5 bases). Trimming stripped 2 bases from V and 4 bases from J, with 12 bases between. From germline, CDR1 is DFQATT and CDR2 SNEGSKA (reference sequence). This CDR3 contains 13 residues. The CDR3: CSARMGQRYEQYF. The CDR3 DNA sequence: TGCAGTGCTAGAATGGGGCAGCGATACGAGCAGTACTTC.

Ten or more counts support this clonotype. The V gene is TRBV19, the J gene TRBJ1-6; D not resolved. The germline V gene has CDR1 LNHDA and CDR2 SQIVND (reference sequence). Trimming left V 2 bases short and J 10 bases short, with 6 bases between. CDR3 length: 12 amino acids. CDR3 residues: CASSISSSPLHF. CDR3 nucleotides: TGTGCCAGTAGTATAAGTAGCTCACCCCTCCACTTT.

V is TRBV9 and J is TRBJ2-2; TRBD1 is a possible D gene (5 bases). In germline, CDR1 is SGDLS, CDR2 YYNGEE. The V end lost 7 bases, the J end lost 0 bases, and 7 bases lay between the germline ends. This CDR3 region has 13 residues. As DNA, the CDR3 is TGTGCCAGCCAGACAGCGAACACCGGGGAGCTGTTTTTT. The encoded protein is CASQTANTGELFF.

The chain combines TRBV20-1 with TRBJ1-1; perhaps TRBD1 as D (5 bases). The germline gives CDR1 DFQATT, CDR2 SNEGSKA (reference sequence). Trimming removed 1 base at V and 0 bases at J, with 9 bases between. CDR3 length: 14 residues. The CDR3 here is CSARGGSMNTEAFF. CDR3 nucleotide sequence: TGCAGTGCTAGAGGGGGCAGTATGAACACTGAAGCTTTCTTT.